This is a list of T cell receptor beta chains from one sample in a study of blood T cell repertoires in COVID-19. The data were produced by immunoSEQ multiplex PCR, yet TCRdb's version contains in-frame clones alone and is incomplete. Of around 200,000 clones in the sample, about nine tenths are singletons; the top ten hold 9.5% to 12%. The sequenced material came from peripheral blood. These receptors were collected from a woman aged 60-70 years with COVID-19, enrolled during active disease. The CDR3 runs from the conserved cysteine through the conserved F or W. D genes are given only for firm matches. Only part of the rows carry a size: once, few, many, or a class if the clone is expanded.

v_call	j_call	clone_size	d_call	cdr3_aa	cdr3_nt
TRBV5-1	TRBJ2-3	NA	NA	CASSLESLSSTDTQYF	TGCGCCAGCAGCTTGGAGAGTCTTTCTAGCACAGATACGCAGTATTTT
TRBV19	TRBJ2-6	once	NA	CATEWANVLTF	TGTGCCACGGAGTGGGCCAACGTCCTGACTTTC
TRBV29-1	TRBJ2-7	NA	NA	CSVRGSSYEQYF	TGCAGCGTTAGAGGGAGCTCCTACGAGCAGTACTTC
TRBV20-1	TRBJ2-3	few	TRBD2	CSASLASGRTDTQYF	TGCAGTGCTAGTCTAGCTAGCGGCCGCACAGATACGCAGTATTTT
TRBV19	TRBJ1-5	many	TRBD1	CASSTGTGGVDQPQHF	TGTGCCAGTAGTACGGGGACAGGGGGCGTCGATCAGCCCCAGCATTTT
TRBV5-1	TRBJ2-7	NA	TRBD2	CASTWTSGTSYEQYF	TGCGCCAGCACCTGGACTAGCGGAACCTCCTACGAGCAGTACTTC
TRBV7-9	TRBJ1-1	NA	NA	CASSLGAMNTEAFF	TGTGCCAGCAGCTTAGGGGCCATGAACACTGAAGCTTTCTTT
TRBV7-2	TRBJ1-4	NA	NA	CASSLRGINEKLFF	TGTGCCAGCAGCCTACGGGGGATTAATGAAAAACTGTTTTTT
TRBV5-8	TRBJ1-1	once	NA	CASTRGLNTEAFF	TGTGCCAGCACCCGAGGGCTCAACACTGAAGCTTTCTTT
TRBV7-2	TRBJ1-6	NA	NA	CASTLPSTGANSPLHF	TGTGCCAGCACCTTACCGTCGACAGGTGCAAATTCACCCCTCCACTTT
TRBV18	TRBJ2-7	NA	TRBD1	CASSPGTATYEQYF	TGTGCCAGCTCCCCCGGGACAGCCACCTACGAGCAGTACTTC
TRBV7-6	TRBJ1-4	few	TRBD1	CASSLEGTGLDEKLFF	TGTGCCAGCAGCTTAGAAGGGACAGGGTTAGATGAAAAACTGTTTTTT
TRBV12-3/TRBV12-4	TRBJ2-1	NA	TRBD2	CASNPREYEQFF	TGTGCCAGCAACCCGCGGGAGTATGAGCAGTTCTTC
TRBV10-3	TRBJ1-1	once	NA	CAIREQGLRNTEAFF	TGTGCCATCCGTGAACAGGGACTAAGGAACACTGAAGCTTTCTTT
TRBV19	TRBJ1-3	NA	TRBD1	CATGTGSSGNTIYF	TGTGCCACCGGGACAGGCTCCTCTGGAAACACCATATATTTT
TRBV5-6	TRBJ1-5	NA	NA	CASSWGGQLSNQPQHF	TGTGCCAGCAGCTGGGGCGGACAGCTTAGCAATCAGCCCCAGCATTTT
TRBV21-1	TRBJ2-1	NA	NA	CASSHMGRLAGVNEQFF	TGTGCCAGCAGCCACATGGGGCGACTAGCGGGAGTCAATGAGCAGTTCTTC
TRBV12-3/TRBV12-4	TRBJ1-3	NA	NA	CASSPGTQNTIYF	TGTGCCAGCAGCCCCGGGACACAAAACACCATATATTTT
TRBV9	TRBJ2-7	NA	NA	CASSVASGLSYEQYF	TGTGCCAGCAGCGTAGCGTCGGGATTATCCTACGAGCAGTACTTC
TRBV24-1	TRBJ2-6	NA	NA	CATSRAGANVLTF	TGTGCCACCAGCAGGGCTGGGGCCAACGTCCTGACTTTC
TRBV7-9	TRBJ1-2	NA	TRBD1	CASSLGDRVYGYTF	TGTGCCAGCAGCTTAGGGGACAGGGTATATGGCTACACCTTC
TRBV4-3	TRBJ2-3	NA	NA	CASSQDLTGRNTQYF	TGCGCCAGCAGCCAAGATCTAACGGGAAGGAATACGCAGTATTTT
TRBV19	TRBJ2-3	NA	NA	CASSTRGLGDTQYF	TGTGCCAGTAGTACCAGGGGATTGGGAGATACGCAGTATTTT
TRBV30	TRBJ2-7	NA	TRBD2	CAWSSSGSYEQYF	TGTGCCTGGAGTTCTAGCGGGAGCTACGAGCAGTACTTC
TRBV11-3	TRBJ2-1	NA	TRBD2	CASSLISGRGYEQFF	TGTGCCAGCAGCTTGATAAGCGGGAGGGGGTATGAGCAGTTCTTC
TRBV9	TRBJ1-2	NA	NA	CASSVHRERANYGYTF	TGTGCCAGCAGCGTCCACAGGGAGAGGGCTAACTATGGCTACACCTTC
TRBV28	TRBJ1-5	NA	TRBD1	CASRDRGRRGQPQHF	TGTGCCAGCAGAGACAGGGGGCGAAGAGGACAGCCCCAGCATTTT
TRBV2	TRBJ1-1	NA	TRBD1	CASSHISGTGGLNTEAFF	TGTGCCAGCAGTCACATCTCAGGGACAGGGGGCCTGAACACTGAAGCTTTCTTT
TRBV5-4	TRBJ2-1	NA	NA	CASSLRQGSYNEQFF	TGTGCCAGCAGCTTGCGGCAGGGTAGTTACAATGAGCAGTTCTTC
TRBV19	TRBJ2-5	NA	TRBD1	CASSMTGTGYETQYF	TGTGCCAGTAGTATGACCGGGACAGGGTACGAGACCCAGTACTTC
TRBV11-2	TRBJ2-1	NA	TRBD2	CASSFSGRSYNEQFF	TGTGCCAGCAGCTTTAGCGGGAGATCCTACAATGAGCAGTTCTTC
TRBV21-1	TRBJ1-5	NA	NA	CASGQENSNQPQHF	TGTGCCAGCGGACAGGAAAATAGCAATCAGCCCCAGCATTTT
TRBV19	TRBJ1-3	NA	NA	CASRETRGSTGNTIYF	TGTGCCAGTAGAGAAACCAGGGGCAGCACTGGAAACACCATATATTTT
TRBV30	TRBJ2-2	NA	TRBD2	CAWEAGGRTGELFF	TGTGCCTGGGAAGCGGGAGGGCGCACCGGGGAGCTGTTTTTT
TRBV9	TRBJ2-3	NA	TRBD2	CASSAQSSGINLDTQYF	TGTGCCAGCAGCGCCCAATCTAGCGGGATAAATCTAGATACGCAGTATTTT
TRBV10-1	TRBJ1-2	NA	NA	CASSEGGIFNYGYTF	TGCGCCAGCAGTGAGGGAGGGATTTTTAACTATGGCTACACCTTC
TRBV7-9	TRBJ1-1	NA	TRBD1	CASSQTGGALNTEAFF	TGTGCCAGCAGCCAGACAGGGGGCGCATTGAACACTGAAGCTTTCTTT
TRBV14	TRBJ2-1	NA	TRBD2	CASSQRTRRLSNEQFF	TGTGCCAGCAGCCAAAGGACTAGGCGGTTGAGCAATGAGCAGTTCTTC
TRBV29-1	TRBJ2-5	NA	NA	CSVSPGSGPQETQYF	TGCAGCGTCTCCCCGGGGAGCGGGCCCCAAGAGACCCAGTACTTC
TRBV3-1/TRBV3-2	TRBJ1-3	NA	NA	CASSQQGPLYF	TGTGCCAGCAGCCAACAGGGGCCGCTATATTTT
TRBV6-4	TRBJ2-1	NA	TRBD2	CASSDMAGGPANEQFF	TGTGCCAGCAGTGATATGGCGGGAGGACCCGCTAATGAGCAGTTCTTC
TRBV2	TRBJ2-7	NA	TRBD2	CASRTSGRAPYEQYF	TGTGCCAGCAGGACTAGCGGGAGGGCCCCCTACGAGCAGTACTTC
TRBV5-1	TRBJ2-3	once	TRBD2	CASSLGTSGPTDTQYF	TGCGCCAGCAGCTTGGGGACTAGCGGACCCACAGATACGCAGTATTTT
TRBV7-3	TRBJ1-1	NA	TRBD1	CASSRTGTGRDTEAFF	TGTGCCAGCAGCCGTACCGGGACAGGGCGTGACACTGAAGCTTTCTTT
TRBV27	TRBJ1-2	NA	NA	CASSPRRYGYTF	TGTGCCAGCAGTCCGAGGAGGTATGGCTACACCTTC
TRBV28	TRBJ1-2	NA	TRBD1	CASSSLAGGIDYGYTF	TGTGCCAGCAGTTCACTGGCAGGGGGGATTGACTATGGCTACACCTTC
TRBV10-3	TRBJ2-7	few	NA	CAISVAETYEQYF	TGTGCCATTTCAGTGGCGGAAACCTACGAGCAGTACTTC
TRBV3-1/TRBV3-2	TRBJ2-7	NA	TRBD2	CASSRGAGENYEQYF	TGTGCCAGCAGCCGAGGAGCGGGGGAGAACTACGAGCAGTACTTC
TRBV6-6	TRBJ1-1	NA	TRBD1	CASITGGHTEAFF	TGTGCCAGCATTACAGGGGGCCACACTGAAGCTTTCTTT
TRBV27	TRBJ2-2	NA	TRBD2	CASSLRLAATGELFF	TGTGCCAGCAGCCTTCGACTAGCGGCCACCGGGGAGCTGTTTTTT
TRBV15	TRBJ2-1	NA	NA	CATSSRGTYNEQFF	TGTGCCACCAGCTCCAGGGGTACCTACAATGAGCAGTTCTTC
TRBV7-7	TRBJ2-1	NA	TRBD2	CASSLGGLAGNEQFF	TGTGCTAGCAGCTTAGGGGGACTAGCGGGCAATGAGCAGTTCTTC
TRBV4-2	TRBJ2-2	NA	TRBD2	CASSQDYGLAGGPNTGELFF	TGTGCCAGCAGCCAAGATTACGGACTAGCGGGAGGTCCCAACACCGGGGAGCTGTTTTTT
TRBV18	TRBJ2-4	NA	TRBD1	CASSLSDRSPRRAKNIQYF	TGTGCCAGCTCCCTATCGGACAGGAGCCCAAGGAGAGCCAAAAACATTCAGTACTTC
TRBV19	TRBJ2-3	NA	TRBD2	CASSKVSGSGADTQYF	TGTGCCAGTAGTAAGGTTAGCGGGAGCGGGGCTGATACGCAGTATTTT